The clone carrying this TCR beta chain was seen a few times. Distinct nucleotide sequences in the sample also encode this CDR3. The data stem from a study of shared clonotypes between healthy human individuals. CDR1 and CDR2 from the germline V gene are SGHRS and YFSETQ. Trimming took off 5 bases at V and 0 bases at J, with 14 bases between the two ends. The CDR3 consists of 15 residues. Only in-frame clones appear in the TCRdb table, and some are missing; sequencing was by immunoSEQ multiplex PCR. This sample carries some 680,000 clones, 73% of them seen once, and the ten largest clones take 1.5% to 2%.

The sample comprised memory CD4+ T cells sorted from blood. The subset here: CD45RA-negative fraction. This receptor was obtained from a woman under 40 in good health. J is TRBJ1-2 and V is TRBV5-1, with a tentative D call TRBD1 (5 bases). CDR3 DNA sequence: TGCGCCAGCAGTCTCGGGGACGCGGCTAACTATGGCTACACCTTC. Amino acids: CASSLGDAANYGYTF.